This T cell receptor beta chain was observed in a study of blood T cell repertoires in COVID-19. The CDR3 totals 14 residues. J was trimmed by 4 bases and V by 10 bases; bases with no gene match: 6. CDR1 LNHDA and CDR2 SQIVND come from the germline V gene (reference sequence). The repertoire was sequenced with immunoSEQ multiplex PCR; TCRdb's copy has only in-frame clones and lacks some. Altogether approximately 380,000 clones are present, roughly 90% being singletons, with the ten largest covering around 0.86%. The chain uses TRBV19 and TRBJ2-1, with 11 nucleotides matching TRBD2. This TCR was sampled from a woman aged 40-49 years who had been exposed to COVID-19. The specimen sequenced was PBMCs or T cells enriched from blood (not recorded which). The CDR3 reads CATTSGGHYNEQFF. The CDR3 DNA follows: TGTGCCACCACTAGCGGGGGCCATTACAATGAGCAGTTCTTC.